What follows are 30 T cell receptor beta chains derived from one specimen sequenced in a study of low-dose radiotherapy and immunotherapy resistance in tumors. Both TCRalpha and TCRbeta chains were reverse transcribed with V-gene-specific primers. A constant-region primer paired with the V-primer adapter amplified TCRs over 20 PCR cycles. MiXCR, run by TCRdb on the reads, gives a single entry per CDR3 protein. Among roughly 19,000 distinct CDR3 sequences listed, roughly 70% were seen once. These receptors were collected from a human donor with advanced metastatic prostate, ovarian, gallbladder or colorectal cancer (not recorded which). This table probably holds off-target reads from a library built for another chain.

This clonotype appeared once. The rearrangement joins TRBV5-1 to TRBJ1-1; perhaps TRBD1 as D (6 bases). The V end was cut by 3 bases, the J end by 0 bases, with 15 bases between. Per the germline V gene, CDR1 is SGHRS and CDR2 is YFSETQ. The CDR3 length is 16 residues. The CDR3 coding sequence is TGCGCCAGCAGCTCCGAGCGACAGGCAGTGAACACTGAAGCTTTCTTT. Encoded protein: CASSSERQAVNTEAFF. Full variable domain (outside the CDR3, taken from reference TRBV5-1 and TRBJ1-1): KAGVTQTPRYLIKTRGQQVTLSCSPISGHRSVSWYQQTPGQGLQFLFEYFSETQRNKGNFPGRFSGRQFSNSRSEMNVSTLELGDSALYLCASSSERQAVNTEAFFGQGTRLTVV.

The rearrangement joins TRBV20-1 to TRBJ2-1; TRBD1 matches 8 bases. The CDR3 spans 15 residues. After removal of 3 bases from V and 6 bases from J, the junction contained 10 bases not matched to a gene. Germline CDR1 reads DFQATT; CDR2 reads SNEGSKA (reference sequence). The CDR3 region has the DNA TGCAGTGCTAGGGATAGGGCAGGGGGCTTCAATGAGCAGTTCTTC. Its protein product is CSARDRAGGFNEQFF.

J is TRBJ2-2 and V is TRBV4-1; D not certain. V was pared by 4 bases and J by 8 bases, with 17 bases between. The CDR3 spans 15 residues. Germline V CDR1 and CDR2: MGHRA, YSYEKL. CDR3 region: CASSRIDLNEGELFF. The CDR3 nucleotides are TGCGCCAGCAGCCGCATCGACCTGAACGAGGGGGAGCTGTTTTTT.

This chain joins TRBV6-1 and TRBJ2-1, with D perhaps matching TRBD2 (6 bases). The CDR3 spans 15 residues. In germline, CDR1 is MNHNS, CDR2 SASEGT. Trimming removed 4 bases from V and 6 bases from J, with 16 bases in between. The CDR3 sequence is CASSVGGTRINEQFF. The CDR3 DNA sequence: TGTGCCAGCAGTGTTGGCGGGACGAGGATCAATGAGCAGTTCTTC.

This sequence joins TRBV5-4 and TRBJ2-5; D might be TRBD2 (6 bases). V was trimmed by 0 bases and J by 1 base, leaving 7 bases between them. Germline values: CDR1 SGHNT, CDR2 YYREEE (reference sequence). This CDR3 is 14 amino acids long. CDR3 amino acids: CASSLAGLQETQYF. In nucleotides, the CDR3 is TGTGCCAGCAGCTTGGCGGGACTCCAAGAGACCCAGTACTTC.

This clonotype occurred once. CDR3 loop: CASRITGGKNIQYF. Here the CDR3 DNA reads TGTGCCAGTAGAATTACAGGGGGCAAAAACATTCAGTACTTC. The V and J genes are TRBV19 and TRBJ2-4, with TRBD1 matching 8 bases. This CDR3 contains 14 residues. The ends lost 6 bases at V and 3 bases at J; junction bases unmatched: 4. The germline gives CDR1 LNHDA, CDR2 SQIVND (reference sequence).

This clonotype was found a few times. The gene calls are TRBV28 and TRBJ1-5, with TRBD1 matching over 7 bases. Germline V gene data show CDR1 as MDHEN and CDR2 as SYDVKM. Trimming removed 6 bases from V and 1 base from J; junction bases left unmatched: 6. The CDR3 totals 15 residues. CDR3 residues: CASSRQGPSNQPQHF. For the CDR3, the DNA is TGTGCCAGCAGCCGACAGGGTCCCAGCAATCAGCCCCAGCATTTT.

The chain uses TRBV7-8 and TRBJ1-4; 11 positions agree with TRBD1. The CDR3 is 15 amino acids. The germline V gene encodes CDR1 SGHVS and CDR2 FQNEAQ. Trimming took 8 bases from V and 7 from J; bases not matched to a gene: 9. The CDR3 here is CASGTAGTGGEKLFF. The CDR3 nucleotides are TGTGCCAGCGGGACGGCTGGGACAGGGGGTGAAAAACTGTTTTTT.

The CDR3 here is CASRQGGDTGELFF. Here the CDR3 DNA reads TGTGCCAGCCGACAGGGGGGCGACACCGGGGAGCTGTTTTTT. The chain uses TRBV5-5 and TRBJ2-2, with 9 bases identical to TRBD1. This CDR3 region has 14 residues. V was clipped by 7 bases and J by 3 bases; unmatched bases: 4. CDR1 and CDR2 from the germline V gene are SGHKS and YYEKEE (reference sequence).

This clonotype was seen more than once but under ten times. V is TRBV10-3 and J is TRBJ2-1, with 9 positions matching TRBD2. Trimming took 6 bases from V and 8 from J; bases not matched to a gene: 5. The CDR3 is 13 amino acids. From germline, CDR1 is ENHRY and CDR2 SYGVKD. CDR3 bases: TGTGCCATCAGCGGGACTAGCCACGATGAGCAGTTCTTC. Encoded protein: CAISGTSHDEQFF.

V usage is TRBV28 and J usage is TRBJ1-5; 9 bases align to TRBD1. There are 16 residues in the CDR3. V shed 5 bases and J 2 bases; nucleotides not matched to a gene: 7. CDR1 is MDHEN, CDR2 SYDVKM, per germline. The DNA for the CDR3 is TGTGCCAGCAGTACCACAGGGGGCGCTGGCAATCAGCCCCAGCATTTT. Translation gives CASSTTGGAGNQPQHF.

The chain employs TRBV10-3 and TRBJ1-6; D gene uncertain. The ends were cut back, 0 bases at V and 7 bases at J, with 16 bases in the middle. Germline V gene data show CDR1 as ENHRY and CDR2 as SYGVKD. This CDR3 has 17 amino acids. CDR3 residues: CAISESQIDQLNSPLHF. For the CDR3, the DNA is TGTGCCATCAGTGAGTCGCAAATTGACCAGTTGAATTCACCCCTCCACTTT.

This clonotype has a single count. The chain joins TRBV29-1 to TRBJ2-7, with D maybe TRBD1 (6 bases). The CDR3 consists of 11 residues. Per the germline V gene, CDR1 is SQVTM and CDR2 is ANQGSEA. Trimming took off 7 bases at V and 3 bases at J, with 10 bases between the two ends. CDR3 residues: CSAGTYYEQYF. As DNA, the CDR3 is TGCAGCGCCGGGACATACTACGAGCAGTACTTC.

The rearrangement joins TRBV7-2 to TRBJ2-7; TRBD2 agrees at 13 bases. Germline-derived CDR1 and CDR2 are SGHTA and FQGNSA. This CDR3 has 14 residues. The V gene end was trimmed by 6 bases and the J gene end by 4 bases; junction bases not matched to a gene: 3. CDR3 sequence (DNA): TGTGCCAGCAGTCAACTAGCGGGGGGGTACGAGCAGTACTTC. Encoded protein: CASSQLAGGYEQYF.

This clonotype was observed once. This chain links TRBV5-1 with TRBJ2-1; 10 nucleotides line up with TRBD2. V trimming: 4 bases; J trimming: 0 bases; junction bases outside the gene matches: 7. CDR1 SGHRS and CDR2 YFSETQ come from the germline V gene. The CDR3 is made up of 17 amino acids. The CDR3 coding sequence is TGCGCCAGCAGCGGGATGCCTAGCGGGAGCTCCTACAATGAGCAGTTCTTC. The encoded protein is CASSGMPSGSSYNEQFF. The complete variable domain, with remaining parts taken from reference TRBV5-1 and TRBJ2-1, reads KAGVTQTPRYLIKTRGQQVTLSCSPISGHRSVSWYQQTPGQGLQFLFEYFSETQRNKGNFPGRFSGRQFSNSRSEMNVSTLELGDSALYLCASSGMPSGSSYNEQFFGPGTRLTVL.

CDR3 residues: CASSEQSSYNEQFF. The CDR3, as DNA: TGTGCCAGCAGTGAGCAGAGCTCCTACAATGAGCAGTTCTTC. This rearrangement joins TRBV2 to TRBJ2-1; D unresolved. CDR3 length equals 14 residues. CDR1 and CDR2 from the germline V gene are SNHLY and FYNNEI. V lost 3 bases, J lost 0 bases, and 6 bases lay in between.

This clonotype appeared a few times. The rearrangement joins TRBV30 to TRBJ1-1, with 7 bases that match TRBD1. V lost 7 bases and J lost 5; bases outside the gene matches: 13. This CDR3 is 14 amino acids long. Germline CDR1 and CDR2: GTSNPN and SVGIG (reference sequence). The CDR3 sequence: CAYNRGRSETEAFF. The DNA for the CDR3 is TGTGCCTATAACAGGGGCCGGAGTGAGACTGAAGCTTTCTTT.

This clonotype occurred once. The CDR3 region has the DNA TGTGCCAGCAGCCCCCGACAGGCCTACAATGAGCAGTTCTTC. Translation gives CASSPRQAYNEQFF. The V and J genes are TRBV7-3 and TRBJ2-1; perhaps TRBD1 as D (6 bases). V dropped 5 bases and J dropped 2 bases, with 10 bases sitting between them. The CDR3 sequence is 14 residues long. Germline CDR1 SGHTA, CDR2 FQGTGA. Full variable domain (outside the CDR3, taken from reference TRBV7-3 and TRBJ2-1): GAGVSQTPSNKVTEKGKYVELRCDPISGHTALYWYRQSLGQGPEFLIYFQGTGAADDSGLPNDRFFAVRPEGSVSTLKIQRTERGDSAVYLCASSPRQAYNEQFFGPGTRLTVL.

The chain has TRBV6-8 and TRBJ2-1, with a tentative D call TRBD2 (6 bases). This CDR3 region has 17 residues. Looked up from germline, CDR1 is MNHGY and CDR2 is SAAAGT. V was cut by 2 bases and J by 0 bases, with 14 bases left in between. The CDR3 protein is CASSYGRGFSSYNEQFF. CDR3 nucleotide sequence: TGTGCCAGCAGTTACGGTCGGGGGTTTAGCTCCTACAATGAGCAGTTCTTC.

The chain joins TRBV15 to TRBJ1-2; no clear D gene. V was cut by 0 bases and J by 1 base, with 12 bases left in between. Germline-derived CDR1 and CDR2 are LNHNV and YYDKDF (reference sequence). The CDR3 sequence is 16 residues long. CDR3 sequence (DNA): TGTGCCACCAGCAGAGAACGACTGCCAGATAACTATGGCTACACCTTC. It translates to CATSRERLPDNYGYTF.

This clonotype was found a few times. The CDR3 region has the DNA TGTGCCAGCAGTGTATCTAGAACAGTGAACACTGAAGCTTTCTTT. Translated: CASSVSRTVNTEAFF. The chain has TRBV6-1 and TRBJ1-1; no clear D. This CDR3 comprises 15 residues. In germline, CDR1 is MNHNS, CDR2 SASEGT. Trimming removed 4 bases at V and 0 bases at J, with 12 bases between.

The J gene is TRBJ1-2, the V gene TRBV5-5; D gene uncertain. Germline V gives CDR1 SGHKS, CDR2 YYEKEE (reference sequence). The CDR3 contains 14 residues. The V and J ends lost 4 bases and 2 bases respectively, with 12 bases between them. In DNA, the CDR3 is TGTGCCAGCAGCCCCGAAGGCAGGAACTATGGCTACACCTTC. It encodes CASSPEGRNYGYTF.

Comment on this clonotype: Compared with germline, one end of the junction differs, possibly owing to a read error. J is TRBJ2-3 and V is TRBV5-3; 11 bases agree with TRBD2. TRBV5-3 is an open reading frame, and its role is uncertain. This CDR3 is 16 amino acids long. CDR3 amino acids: CASSLMTSGTTDTQYF. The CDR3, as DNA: TGTGCCAGCAGCTTGATGACTAGCGGGACCACAGATACGCAGTATTTT.

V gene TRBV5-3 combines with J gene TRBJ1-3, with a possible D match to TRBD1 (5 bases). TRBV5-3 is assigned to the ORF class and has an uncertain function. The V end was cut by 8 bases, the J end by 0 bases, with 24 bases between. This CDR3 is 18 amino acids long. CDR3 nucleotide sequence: TGTGCCAGCAGCCTCACCGGGACCTTTATCAGCTCTGGAAACACCATATATTTT. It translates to CASSLTGTFISSGNTIYF.

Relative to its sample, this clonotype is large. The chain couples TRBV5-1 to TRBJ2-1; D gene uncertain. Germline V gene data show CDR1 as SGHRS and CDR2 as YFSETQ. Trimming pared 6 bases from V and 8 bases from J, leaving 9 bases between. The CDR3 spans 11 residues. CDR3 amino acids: CASTASDEQFF. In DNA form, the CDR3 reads TGCGCCAGCACAGCTAGTGATGAGCAGTTCTTC.

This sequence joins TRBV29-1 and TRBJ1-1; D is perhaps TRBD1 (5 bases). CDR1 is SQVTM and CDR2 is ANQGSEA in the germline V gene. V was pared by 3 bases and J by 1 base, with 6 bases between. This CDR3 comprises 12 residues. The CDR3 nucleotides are TGCAGCGTTGACAGGGCGAACACTGAAGCTTTCTTT. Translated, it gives CSVDRANTEAFF.

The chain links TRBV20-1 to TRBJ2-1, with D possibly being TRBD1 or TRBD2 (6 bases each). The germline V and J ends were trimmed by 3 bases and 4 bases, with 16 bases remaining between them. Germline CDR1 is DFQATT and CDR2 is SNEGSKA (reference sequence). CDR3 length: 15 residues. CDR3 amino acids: CSARGAGRQYNEQFF. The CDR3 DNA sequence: TGCAGTGCTAGGGGGGCGGGGCGGCAATACAATGAGCAGTTCTTC.

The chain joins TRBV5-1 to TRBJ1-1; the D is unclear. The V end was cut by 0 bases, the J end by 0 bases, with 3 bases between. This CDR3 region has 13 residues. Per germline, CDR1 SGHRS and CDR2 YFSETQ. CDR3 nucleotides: TGCGCCAGCAGCTTGGACATGAACACTGAAGCTTTCTTT. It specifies CASSLDMNTEAFF.

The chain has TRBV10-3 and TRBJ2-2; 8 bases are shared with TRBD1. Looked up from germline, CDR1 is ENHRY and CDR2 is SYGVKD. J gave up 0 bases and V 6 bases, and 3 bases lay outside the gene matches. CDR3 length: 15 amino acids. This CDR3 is CAISWDRTNTGELFF. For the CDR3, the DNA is TGTGCCATCAGCTGGGACAGGACGAACACCGGGGAGCTGTTTTTT.

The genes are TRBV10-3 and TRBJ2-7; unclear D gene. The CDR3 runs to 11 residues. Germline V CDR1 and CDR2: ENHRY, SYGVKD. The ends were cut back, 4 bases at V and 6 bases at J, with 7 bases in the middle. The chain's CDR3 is CAISADSEQYF. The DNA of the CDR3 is TGTGCCATCAGTGCCGACTCCGAGCAGTACTTC.